The sequence of this T cell receptor (beta chain) was determined in a study of blood T cell repertoires in COVID-19. Across the study: The United States, Italy and Spain were the sources of the acute and convalescent COVID-19 samples. T cells, B-cell-depleted T cells, or PBMCs provided the cDNA or gDNA that served as material.

In the original analysis: Reference gene primer amplification gave nucleated cell count estimates. Repertoires were generated with immunoSEQ multiplex PCR, while TCRdb's copy carries only in-frame clones and drops some. V, J and clone size are taken as reported in that table, and D and trimming were inferred from the DNA itself. The sample consists of about 160,000 clones, approximately 84% of them appearing once. The CDR3 runs 17 residues. This receptor was identified in a woman aged 80 or over with acute or convalescent COVID-19. The chain couples TRBV1 to TRBJ2-7; the table's D call of TRBD1 was not tested on the DNA. TRBV1 is a known pseudogene. The material sequenced was peripheral blood. The CDR3 here is CTSSQDLDEGGSYEQYF. DNA for the CDR3: TGCACCAGCAGCCAAGATCTTGACGAAGGGGGATCCTACGAGCAGTACTTC.